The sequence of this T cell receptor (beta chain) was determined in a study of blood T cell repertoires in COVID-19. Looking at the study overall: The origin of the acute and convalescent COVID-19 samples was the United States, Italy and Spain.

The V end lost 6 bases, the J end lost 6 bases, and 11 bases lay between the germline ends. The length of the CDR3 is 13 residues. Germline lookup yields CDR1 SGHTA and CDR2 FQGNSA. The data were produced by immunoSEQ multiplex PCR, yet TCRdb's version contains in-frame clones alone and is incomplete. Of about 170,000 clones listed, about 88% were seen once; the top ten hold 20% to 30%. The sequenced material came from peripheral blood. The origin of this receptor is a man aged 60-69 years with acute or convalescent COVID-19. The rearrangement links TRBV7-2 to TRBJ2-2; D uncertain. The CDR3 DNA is TGTGCCAGCAGTTCGGTCGTTGCCGGGGAGCTGTTTTTT. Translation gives CASSSVVAGELFF.